This T cell receptor (beta chain) derives from a study of cytotoxic CD8 clonotypes in ibrutinib-treated CLL (dated by TCRdb to about 2021). Regarding the complete study: The cohort was composed of roughly ten relapsed/refractory and approximately 16 treatment-naive patients; IGHV unmutated status was identified in 17 to 18 patients. Partial responses were observed in around 25 patients and complete responses in 2; after a median follow-up of around 68 months, remission was maintained in 14 patients and progression was observed in approximately twelve. The response samples were drawn at a median of roughly eleven months into treatment, with a range of roughly 6 to 40 months. On average, each sample had about 250,000 productive templates and under 95,000 productive rearrangements. Of the roughly 81 people in the trial, 26 had longitudinal samples available. Cryopreserved peripheral blood mononuclear cells were obtained prior to treatment, at the time of response, and at either disease progression or sustained remission. Every sample from remission and from progressive disease was obtained while the patients were still on ibrutinib.

V drops 6 bases and J drops 2 bases, leaving 15 bases in between. The CDR3 starts with the cysteine, ends with the phenylalanine, and has 15 residues. Only CDR3 DNA remains: 45 bases, in frame from the first base. The germline V gene sets CDR1 to MRHNA and CDR2 to SNTAGT. The goal of deep resolution MiSeq sequencing was a depth between 1 in 1 million and 1 in 200,000 T cells, and coverage averaged 10x per clonotype. The immunoSEQ hsTCRB Kit was used to generate the TCR beta libraries. Turning to the authors' computational methods: ImmunoSEQ Data Assistant and ImmunoSEQ Analyzer were used for data analysis, and V, D and J genes were assigned according to IMGT definitions. Clonality was computed as one minus normalized Shannon entropy of productive rearrangement frequencies, ranging from 0 to 1. Public clonotype analysis was restricted to overrepresented clonotypes comprising at least 0.05% of each patient's repertoire. About twelve repertoires from age-matched healthy donors, obtained from immuneACCESS, served as clonality controls. TCRdb's version of the immuneACCESS table is confined to in-frame rearrangements and falls short of the full clone set. An unresolved V gene accounts for under half of the shortfall where checked; the remainder is of unknown origin. The DNA was the basis for D and trimming; V, J and clone size are from that table. Counted in this sample were 250,000 to 350,000 clones; around 76% of them appeared once. About 5.7% of the sample rests with the top ten.

In regard to this clone: The antigen it recognizes is unknown. There are no base qualities to consult, and no much larger clone falls within one base.

The time point label corresponds to: progressive disease on ibrutinib. For TCR beta library preparation, around 2 micrograms of genomic DNA were isolated from cryopreserved PBMCs. Longitudinal blood samples from CLL patients on ibrutinib monotherapy were analyzed using high-throughput TCR beta sequencing. Patients were enrolled in a phase 2 open-label single-center ibrutinib monotherapy trial. What the authors observed across the whole study: Sampling times were not matched between patients in sustained remission and patients whose disease was progressing, and lymph node repertoires were not examined. Baseline clonality was found to be higher than that of age-matched healthy donors and was strongly correlated with circulating CD8+ T-cell counts. Clonality rose at ibrutinib response, remained stable during sustained remission, and dropped back toward baseline at progression. Public clonotypes were rare and either contracted or stayed stable during treatment, and the rise in clonality at ibrutinib response reflected the expansion of private clonotypes.

Here the chain combines TRBV6-4 and TRBJ2-3; matching of 6 bases hints at TRBD2 as the D gene. The source is a human donor with chronic lymphocytic leukemia. The sequences come from PBMCs, collected at disease progression, from a patient treated with ibrutinib. The DNA is TGTGCCAGCAGGACCCGGGGGAACCTCACAGATACGCAGTATTTT. Its product reads: CASRTRGNLTDTQYF.